This T cell receptor beta chain emerged from a study of T cell responses to AZD1222 COVID-19 vaccine. Overall study results and limits: Sampling that yielded the repertoires occurred only after the peak T cell response. CD4 TCRs covered the whole spike, strongest at regions 160-218 and 743-854. Donors were largely white British and mainly female; clonal diversity was possibly underestimated.

Details on this clone: Its antigen remains unknown.

V was shortened by 7 bases and J by 4 bases, with 16 bases between the two germline ends. This CDR3 is built from 14 residues. Germline CDR1 is LGHDT and CDR2 is YNNKEL (reference sequence). Here immunoSEQ multiplex PCR was the method, and the copy in TCRdb shows in-frame clones only, minus some. The sample holds about 150,000 clones, about nine tenths seen once. This material consisted of peripheral blood, taken on day 0 of AZD1222 vaccination. The TCR sequence derives from an adult in good health. V is TRBV3-1 (or the pseudogene TRBV3-2) and J is TRBJ1-1; D gene uncertain. CDR3 protein: CASTPRSEGTEAFF. Here the CDR3 DNA reads TGTGCCAGCACTCCCCGCTCCGAGGGCACTGAAGCTTTCTTT.